A single T cell receptor (beta chain) is shown here with its context. Its specificity is not known. The data stem from a study of STAT5B mutations in CD4+ large granular lymphocyte leukemia. Trimming pared 0 bases from V and 0 bases from J, leaving 10 bases between. The CDR3 consists of 17 residues. Germline V lookup: CDR1 SGHNT, CDR2 YYREEE (reference sequence). The assay was immunoSEQ multiplex PCR, and TCRdb's table has in-frame clones only and misses some. The profile shows tens of thousands of clones, roughly 76% of them singletons. Findings and caveats of the study: About 24% of private leukemic clonotypes occurred rarely in other patients' non-leukemic repertoires. Without HLA matching, higher CD4+ than CD8+ T-LGLL clonality could reflect small sample size.

The clonotype comes from a human donor in good health. Source material: CD4+ T cells from blood buffy coats. V usage is TRBV5-4 and J usage is TRBJ2-6; D is unresolved. The CDR3 DNA sequence: TGTGCCAGCAGCTTGGAGAGGCTAAACTCTGGGGCCAACGTCCTGACTTTC. Translating gives CASSLERLNSGANVLTF. The full variable domain, its missing parts supplied by reference TRBV5-4 and TRBJ2-6, is ETGVTQSPTHLIKTRGQQVTLRCSSQSGHNTVSWYQQALGQGPQFIFQYYREEENGRGNFPPRFSGLQFPNYSSELNVNALELDDSALYLCASSLERLNSGANVLTFGAGSRLTVL.